The 27 T cell receptor beta chains reported below all come from one sample, sequenced in a study of cytotoxic CD8 clonotypes in ibrutinib-treated CLL. Libraries were prepared by immunoSEQ multiplex PCR; TCRdb keeps only in-frame clonotypes and omits some of them. The sample includes about 50,000 clones, about 72% of them seen just once. Sequencing used PBMCs, obtained after 12 months of ibrutinib treatment. Receptors were obtained from a human donor with chronic lymphocytic leukemia.

The chain couples TRBV6-5 to TRBJ2-2; D unresolved. Germline V gene lookup returns CDR1 MNHEY and CDR2 SVGAGI. V was clipped by 8 bases and J by 5 bases, with 9 bases between them. The CDR3 contains 12 residues. CDR3 loop: CASGVWTGELFF. CDR3 nucleotides: TGTGCCAGCGGAGTATGGACCGGGGAGCTGTTTTTT.

This clone showed up just a few times. This CDR3 reads CASSSRDSFYEQYF. CDR3 in DNA: TGCGCCAGCAGCTCAAGGGACTCCTTTTACGAGCAGTACTTC. This chain connects TRBV5-1 to TRBJ2-7, with D possibly matching TRBD2 (6 bases). In germline, CDR1 is SGHRS, CDR2 YFSETQ. Trimming removed 3 bases from V and 4 bases from J, with 14 bases in between. The CDR3 spans 14 residues.

V and J are TRBV2 and TRBJ2-3; D not resolved. Looked up from germline, CDR1 is SNHLY and CDR2 is FYNNEI. This CDR3 region has 13 residues. In DNA, the CDR3 is TGTGTCGTTCTGGTACTTTCTCCAGATACGCAGTATTTT. Translated, it gives CVVLVLSPDTQYF.

J is TRBJ2-3 and V is TRBV28, with D perhaps TRBD2 (6 bases). Germline V lookup: CDR1 MDHEN, CDR2 SYDVKM. This CDR3 contains 15 residues. V shed 3 bases and J shed 0 bases, with 10 bases lying between them. The CDR3: CASSFVAGSTDTQYF. The CDR3 region has the DNA TGTGCCAGCAGTTTTGTGGCGGGGAGCACAGATACGCAGTATTTT.

This clone was seen a few times. V and J are TRBV6-1 and TRBJ1-5; the match to TRBD1 covers 7 bases. CDR1 MNHNS and CDR2 SASEGT come from the germline V gene. CDR3 size: 15 residues. J gave up 4 bases and V 4 bases, and 7 bases lay outside the gene matches. CDR3 DNA: TGTGCCAGCAGTGGCCCAGGGGGTTTGAATCAGCCCCAGCATTTT. Translation gives CASSGPGGLNQPQHF.

This clone was seen once. DNA for the CDR3: TGTGCCAGTAGTTCCCCGAGCACCTTTCATCAGCCCCAGCATTTT. The encoded protein is CASSSPSTFHQPQHF. J is TRBJ1-5 and V is TRBV19; no definite D call. CDR1 LNHDA and CDR2 SQIVND come from the germline V gene (reference sequence). CDR3 size: 15 residues. V lost 5 bases and J 5 bases, leaving 16 bases between the germline ends.

V gene TRBV10-3 combines with J gene TRBJ2-1; 12 bases line up with TRBD1. J was trimmed by 10 bases and V by 4 bases; bases with no gene match: 11. CDR1 is ENHRY, CDR2 SYGVKD, per germline. This CDR3 comprises 16 residues. CDR3: CAISVMGQGAQAEQFF. The DNA of the CDR3 is TGTGCCATCAGTGTCATGGGACAGGGGGCACAGGCGGAGCAGTTCTTC.

The chain links TRBV30 to TRBJ2-7; D not resolved. Germline CDR1 GTSNPN, CDR2 SVGIG (reference sequence). This CDR3 contains 14 residues. Deletions cut 2 bases from V and 5 bases from J, with 16 bases between. CDR3 residues: CAWSKEPNRNEQYF. In nucleotides, the CDR3 is TGTGCCTGGAGTAAGGAACCGAACCGCAACGAGCAGTACTTC.

This clone was seen more than once but under ten times. J is TRBJ1-4 and V is TRBV2; D not resolved. The CDR3 runs to 14 residues. V was cut by 6 bases and J by 12 bases, with 20 bases left in between. CDR1 SNHLY and CDR2 FYNNEI come from the germline V gene. The CDR3 loop reads CASSPLSGFPQLFF. CDR3 nucleotides: TGTGCCAGCAGCCCCCTGAGCGGGTTTCCCCAACTGTTTTTT.

V usage is TRBV4-3 and J usage is TRBJ2-3, with a tentative D call TRBD1 (6 bases). The ends were cut back, 3 bases at V and 6 bases at J, with 10 bases in the middle. The CDR3 runs 13 residues. Per germline, CDR1 LGHNA and CDR2 YSLEER. The chain's CDR3 is CASSQNRDDTQYF. CDR3 in DNA: TGCGCCAGCAGCCAGAACAGGGATGATACGCAGTATTTT.

V usage is TRBV7-6 and J usage is TRBJ1-1; 7 nucleotides match TRBD1. The V segment lost 1 base and the J segment 4 bases; nucleotides outside the gene matches: 3. The CDR3 extends over 14 amino acids. Germline CDR1 reads SGHVS; CDR2 reads FNYEAQ. CDR3 DNA sequence: TGTGCCAGCAGCTTAGAGACAGGGATCACTGAAGCTTTCTTT. This translates into CASSLETGITEAFF. The whole variable domain, filled in from reference TRBV7-6 and TRBJ1-1, reads GAGVSQSPRYKVTKRGQDVALRCDPISGHVSLYWYRQALGQGPEFLTYFNYEAQQDKSGLPNDRFSAERPEGSISTLTIQRTEQRDSAMYRCASSLETGITEAFFGQGTRLTVV.

This chain links TRBV18 with TRBJ2-3; D not certain. V was clipped by 3 bases and J by 5 bases, with 6 bases between them. CDR1 is KGHSH and CDR2 is LQKENI in the germline V gene. The CDR3 is made up of 12 amino acids. The CDR3 sequence is CASSPLRDTQYF. In nucleotides, the CDR3 is TGTGCCAGCTCACCTCTCAGAGATACGCAGTATTTT.

This sequence joins TRBV19 and TRBJ2-5; tentative D call: TRBD1 (6 bases). Between the trimmed V and J ends, which lost 6 bases and 4 bases, there was a span of 9 bases. The CDR3 runs 12 residues. The germline V gene encodes CDR1 LNHDA and CDR2 SQIVND (reference sequence). The CDR3 sequence: CASRQGRETQYF. CDR3 nucleotides: TGTGCCAGTAGACAGGGAAGAGAGACCCAGTACTTC.

This clone was recorded only once. The chain links TRBV2 to TRBJ2-7, with D maybe TRBD1 (5 bases). Trimming removed 5 bases at V and 5 bases at J, with 16 bases between. This CDR3 has 14 residues. Germline CDR1 and CDR2: SNHLY and FYNNEI. The CDR3: CASSTGPPKDEQYF. DNA for the CDR3: TGTGCCAGCAGTACAGGACCGCCTAAGGACGAGCAGTACTTC.

The chain couples TRBV21-1 to TRBJ2-4; TRBD1, as called in the table, went unchecked against the DNA. TRBV21-1 is designated a pseudogene. This CDR3 has 16 amino acids. The CDR3 coding sequence is TGTGCCAGCAGCACCGGGACAGGGGGTTGGTCGAACATTCAGTACTTC. It translates to CASSTGTGGWSNIQYF.

The chain recombines TRBV6-6 with TRBJ2-5; no firm D call. Trimming took off 2 bases at V and 5 bases at J, with 12 bases between the two ends. Germline V gene sequence: CDR1 MNHNY, CDR2 SVGAGI (reference sequence). The CDR3 consists of 14 residues. DNA of the CDR3: TGTGCCAGCAGTTACGGCCTAATTAGCGAGACCCAGTACTTC. Translation gives CASSYGLISETQYF.

The V gene is TRBV28, the J gene TRBJ2-5; 8 positions agree with TRBD2. The CDR3 totals 14 residues. With 6 bases clipped from V and 1 base from J, the junction kept 4 bases outside the gene matches. CDR1 is MDHEN and CDR2 is SYDVKM in the germline V gene. The CDR3 nucleotides read TGTGCCAGCAGGGAACTAGCGGCCCAAGAGACCCAGTACTTC. It encodes CASRELAAQETQYF.

This rearrangement joins TRBV18 to TRBJ2-3; 7 bases match TRBD1. Germline CDR1 and CDR2: KGHSH and LQKENI. The CDR3 runs 14 residues. V lost 0 bases to trimming and J lost 3 bases; unmatched junction nucleotides: 0. CDR3 DNA sequence: TGTGCCAGCTCACCACCGACAGGGACAGATACGCAGTATTTT. Translation gives CASSPPTGTDTQYF.

In regard to this clone: Its ends do not fully match the called genes, so a read error is possible. This chain uses TRBV2 with TRBJ2-1; no reliable D call. Germline CDR1 is SNHLY and CDR2 is FYNNEI. This CDR3 region has 14 residues. CDR3 DNA: TGTGCCAGCAGGGAAGCCTTGGGTTACAATGAGCAGTTCTTC. Its translation: CASREALGYNEQFF.

CDR3 in DNA: TGTGCCAGCAGTTACTGGACAGGGTTAACCTACAATGAGCAGTTCTTC. Amino acid sequence: CASSYWTGLTYNEQFF. The gene calls are TRBV14 and TRBJ2-1; 8 bases agree with TRBD1. CDR1 SGHDN and CDR2 FVKESK come from the germline V gene. The CDR3 is 16 amino acids. After removal of 6 bases from V and 2 bases from J, the junction contained 9 bases not matched to a gene.

The chain uses TRBV19 and TRBJ2-7; D is undetermined. Trimming took off 4 bases at V and 0 bases at J, with 7 bases between the two ends. This CDR3 region has 13 residues. Per germline, CDR1 LNHDA and CDR2 SQIVND (reference sequence). CDR3: CASSRTYSYEQYF. CDR3 bases: TGTGCCAGTAGTAGAACCTACTCCTACGAGCAGTACTTC. Using reference TRBV19 and TRBJ2-7 for the parts outside the CDR3, the full variable domain is DGGITQSPKYLFRKEGQNVTLSCEQNLNHDAMYWYRQDPGQGLRLIYYSQIVNDFQKGDIAEGYSVSREKKESFPLTVTSAQKNPTAFYLCASSRTYSYEQYFGPGTRLTVT.

V gene TRBV6-6 combines with J gene TRBJ2-7, with 12 bases identical to TRBD2. CDR1 is MNHNY and CDR2 is SVGAGI in the germline V gene (reference sequence). The CDR3 consists of 15 residues. Trimming cost V 7 bases and J 2 bases; bases outside gene matches: 6. As DNA, the CDR3 is TGTGCCAGCAACCTAGCGGGAGGGCCCGCCTACGAGCAGTACTTC. As protein: CASNLAGGPAYEQYF.

This chain uses TRBV5-1 with TRBJ2-1; 8 positions match TRBD2. CDR1 is SGHRS and CDR2 is YFSETQ in the germline V gene. The CDR3 contains 14 residues. After removal of 4 bases from V and 14 bases from J, the junction contained 14 bases not matched to a gene. Here the CDR3 DNA reads TGCGCCAGCAGCCCGGTGGTACTAGCGGAAGAAAAGTTCTTC. It translates to CASSPVVLAEEKFF.

This clone was seen only a few times. This chain links TRBV7-3 with TRBJ2-3; TRBD1 is a possible D gene (5 bases). There are 15 residues in the CDR3. V was pared by 2 bases and J by 6 bases, with 15 bases between. The germline V gene has CDR1 SGHTA and CDR2 FQGTGA. CDR3 in amino acids: CASSLGAPPLDTQYF. The DNA of the CDR3 is TGTGCCAGCAGCTTAGGGGCCCCACCACTGGATACGCAGTATTTT.

The genes are TRBV2 and TRBJ2-3, with 7 bases aligning to TRBD1. CDR1 and CDR2 from the germline V gene are SNHLY and FYNNEI. This CDR3 has 14 amino acids. V shed 6 bases and J 4 bases; nucleotides not matched to a gene: 7. The CDR3 sequence: CASSYRGMSDTQYF. The DNA of the CDR3 is TGTGCCAGCAGCTACAGGGGTATGTCAGATACGCAGTATTTT.

V gene TRBV18 combines with J gene TRBJ2-1; TRBD2 matches 11 bases. Germline CDR1 is KGHSH and CDR2 is LQKENI. The V segment lost 6 bases and the J segment 1 base; nucleotides outside the gene matches: 8. There are 17 residues in the CDR3. This chain's CDR3 is CASSPIAGGVSYNEQFF. The CDR3 coding sequence is TGTGCCAGCTCCCCTATAGCGGGAGGGGTTTCCTACAATGAGCAGTTCTTC. The full variable domain, in which reference TRBV18 and TRBJ2-1 provide the parts outside the CDR3, is NAGVMQNPRHLVRRRGQEARLRCSPMKGHSHVYWYRQLPEEGLKFMVYLQKENIIDESGMPKERFSAEFPKEGPSILRIQQVVRGDSAAYFCASSPIAGGVSYNEQFFGPGTRLTVL.

The chain links TRBV6-5 to TRBJ2-5; 7 bases agree with TRBD2. CDR1 MNHEY and CDR2 SVGAGI come from the germline V gene. Germline trimming cut 6 bases from V and 1 base from J; bases unmatched to any gene: 5. This CDR3 is built from 14 residues. CDR3 amino acids: CASRPWEGQETQYF. CDR3 coding DNA: TGTGCCAGCAGACCGTGGGAGGGCCAAGAGACCCAGTACTTC.